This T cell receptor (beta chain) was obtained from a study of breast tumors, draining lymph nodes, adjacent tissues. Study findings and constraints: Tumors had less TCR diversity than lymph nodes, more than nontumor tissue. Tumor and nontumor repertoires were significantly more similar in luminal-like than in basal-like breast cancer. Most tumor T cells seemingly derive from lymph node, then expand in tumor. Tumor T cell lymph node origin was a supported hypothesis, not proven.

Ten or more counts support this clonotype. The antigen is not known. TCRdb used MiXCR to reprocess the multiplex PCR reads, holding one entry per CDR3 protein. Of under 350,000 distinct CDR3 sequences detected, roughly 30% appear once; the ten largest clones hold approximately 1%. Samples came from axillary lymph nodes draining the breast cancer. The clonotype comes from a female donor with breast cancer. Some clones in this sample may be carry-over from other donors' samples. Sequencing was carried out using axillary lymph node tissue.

The CDR3 is CASSPTREGRTDTQYF. Written as DNA, the CDR3 is TGCGCCAGCAGCCCCACCCGGGAGGGCCGCACAGATACGCAGTATTTT. The chain links TRBV4-1 to TRBJ2-3; TRBD2 matches at 8 bases. The germline V gene encodes CDR1 MGHRA and CDR2 YSYEKL. CDR3 length: 16 amino acids. V gave up 4 bases and J gave up 1 base; unmatched junction bases: 7.